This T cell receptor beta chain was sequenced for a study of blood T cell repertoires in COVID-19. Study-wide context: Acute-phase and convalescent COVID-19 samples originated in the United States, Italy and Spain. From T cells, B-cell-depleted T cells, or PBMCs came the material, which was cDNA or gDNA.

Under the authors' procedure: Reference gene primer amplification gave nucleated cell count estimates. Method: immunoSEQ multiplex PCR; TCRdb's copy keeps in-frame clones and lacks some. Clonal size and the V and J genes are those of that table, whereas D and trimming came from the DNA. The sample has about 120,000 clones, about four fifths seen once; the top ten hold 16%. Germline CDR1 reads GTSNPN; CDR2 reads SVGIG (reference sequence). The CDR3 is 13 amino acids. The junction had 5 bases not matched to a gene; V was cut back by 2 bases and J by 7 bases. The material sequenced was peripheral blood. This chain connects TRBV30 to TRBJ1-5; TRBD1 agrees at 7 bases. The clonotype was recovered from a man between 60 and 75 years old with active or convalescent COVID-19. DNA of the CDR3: TGTGCCTGGAGTACTTACAGGGGACAGCCCCAGCATTTT. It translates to CAWSTYRGQPQHF.